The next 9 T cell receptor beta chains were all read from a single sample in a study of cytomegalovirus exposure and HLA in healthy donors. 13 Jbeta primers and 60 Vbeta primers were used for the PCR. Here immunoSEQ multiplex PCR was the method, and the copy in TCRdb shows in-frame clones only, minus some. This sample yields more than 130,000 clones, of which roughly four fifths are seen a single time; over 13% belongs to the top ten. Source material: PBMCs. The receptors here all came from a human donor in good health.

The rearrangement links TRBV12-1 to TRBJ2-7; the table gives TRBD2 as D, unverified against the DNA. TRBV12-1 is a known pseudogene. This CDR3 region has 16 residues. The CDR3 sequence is CASSRGTSGLDYEQYF. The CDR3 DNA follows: TGTGCCAGCAGCCGGGGGACTAGCGGGCTTGACTACGAGCAGTACTTC.

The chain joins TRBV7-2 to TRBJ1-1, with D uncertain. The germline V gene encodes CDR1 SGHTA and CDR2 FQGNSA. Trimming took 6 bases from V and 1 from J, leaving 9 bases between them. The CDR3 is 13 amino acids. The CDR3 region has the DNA TGTGCCAGCAGAAAAACACCGAACACTGAAGCTTTCTTT. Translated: CASRKTPNTEAFF.

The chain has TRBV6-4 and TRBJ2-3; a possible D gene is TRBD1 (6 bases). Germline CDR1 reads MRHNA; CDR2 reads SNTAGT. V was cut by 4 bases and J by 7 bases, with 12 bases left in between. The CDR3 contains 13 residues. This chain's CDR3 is CASSGEQGYTQYF. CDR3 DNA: TGTGCCAGCAGTGGGGAACAGGGCTATACGCAGTATTTT.

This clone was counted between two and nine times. DNA for the CDR3: TGTGCCAGCAGCAAGGGACAGCCCGAAGCTTTCTTT. This translates into CASSKGQPEAFF. The J gene is TRBJ1-1, the V gene TRBV7-9; 7 positions agree with TRBD1. The CDR3 is 12 residues long. J was trimmed by 8 bases and V by 5 bases; bases with no gene match: 5. Looked up from germline, CDR1 is SEHNR and CDR2 is FQNEAQ (reference sequence). Looking up the rest from reference TRBV7-9 and TRBJ1-1 gives the full variable domain: DTGVSQNPRHKITKRGQNVTFRCDPISEHNRLYWYRQTLGQGPEFLTYFQNEAQLEKSRLLSDRFSAERPKGSFSTLEIQRTEQGDSAMYLCASSKGQPEAFFGQGTRLTVV.

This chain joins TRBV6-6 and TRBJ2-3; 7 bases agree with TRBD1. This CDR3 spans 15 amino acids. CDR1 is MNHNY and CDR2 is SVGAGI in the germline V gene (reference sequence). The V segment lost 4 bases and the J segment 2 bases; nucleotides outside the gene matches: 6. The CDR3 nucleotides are TGTGCCAGCAGTTCCGGGACAGCCTACACAGATACGCAGTATTTT. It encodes CASSSGTAYTDTQYF.

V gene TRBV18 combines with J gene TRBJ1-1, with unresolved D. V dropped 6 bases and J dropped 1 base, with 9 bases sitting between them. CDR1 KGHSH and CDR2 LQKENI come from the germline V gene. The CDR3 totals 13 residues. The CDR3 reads CASSVDKNTEAFF. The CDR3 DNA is TGTGCCAGCTCGGTCGACAAGAACACTGAAGCTTTCTTT.

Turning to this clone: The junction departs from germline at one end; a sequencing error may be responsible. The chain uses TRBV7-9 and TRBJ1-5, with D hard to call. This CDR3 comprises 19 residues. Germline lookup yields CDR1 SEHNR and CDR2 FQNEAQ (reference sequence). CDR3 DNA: TGTTCCAGCAGCAACCCCCGTGGCAGAGGGAGCCCTAGCAATCAGCCCCAGCATTTT. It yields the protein CSSSNPRGRGSPSNQPQHF.

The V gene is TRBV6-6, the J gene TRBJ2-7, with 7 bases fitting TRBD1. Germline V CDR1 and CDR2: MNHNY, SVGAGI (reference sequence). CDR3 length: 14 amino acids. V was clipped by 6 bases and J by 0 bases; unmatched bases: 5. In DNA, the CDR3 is TGTGCCAGCAGCCCGACAGGGTCCTCCTACGAGCAGTACTTC. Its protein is CASSPTGSSYEQYF.

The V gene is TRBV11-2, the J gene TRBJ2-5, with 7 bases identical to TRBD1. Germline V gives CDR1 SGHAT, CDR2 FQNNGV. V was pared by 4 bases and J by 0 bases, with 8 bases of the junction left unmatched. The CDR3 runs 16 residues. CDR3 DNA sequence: TGTGCCAGCAGCTCGCAACACAGGGGATACCAAGAGACCCAGTACTTC. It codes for CASSSQHRGYQETQYF.